The 23 T cell receptor beta chains in this list originate from one sample, sequenced in a study of cytomegalovirus exposure and HLA in healthy donors. Primers included in the PCR were 60 Vbeta and 13 Jbeta primers. The method was immunoSEQ multiplex PCR; TCRdb's version includes in-frame clones alone and lacks a portion of them. Of 120,000 to 150,000 clones listed, 82% were seen once; the top ten hold roughly 3.4%. Sequences were obtained from PBMCs. Source of these receptors: a male donor in good health and CMV-seronegative.

The CDR3 DNA sequence: TGTGCCAGCAGCCGCTTGACAGGGGGCGACTCTGAAGCTTTCTTT. Its translation: CASSRLTGGDSEAFF. The genes are TRBV5-8 and TRBJ1-1; 10 bases are a match to TRBD1. The germline gives CDR1 SGHTS, CDR2 YDEGEE. The length of the CDR3 is 15 residues. The V gene end was trimmed by 4 bases and the J gene end by 6 bases; junction bases not matched to a gene: 9. Variable domain in full (rest from reference TRBV5-8 and TRBJ1-1): EAGVTQSPTHLIKTRGQQATLRCSPISGHTSVYWYQQALGLGLQFLLWYDEGEERNRGNFPPRFSGRQFPNYSSELNVNALELEDSALYLCASSRLTGGDSEAFFGQGTRLTVV.

V is TRBV7-9 and J is TRBJ2-7; 12 nucleotides align to TRBD1. V gave up 3 bases and J gave up 3 bases; unmatched junction bases: 3. CDR1 is SEHNR, CDR2 FQNEAQ, per germline (reference sequence). The CDR3 contains 15 residues. CDR3 DNA sequence: TGTGCCAGCAGCTTGGGACAGGGGGCAGTCTACGAGCAGTACTTC. Protein product: CASSLGQGAVYEQYF. Combining the CDR3 with reference TRBV7-9 and TRBJ2-7 gives the whole variable domain DTGVSQNPRHKITKRGQNVTFRCDPISEHNRLYWYRQTLGQGPEFLTYFQNEAQLEKSRLLSDRFSAERPKGSFSTLEIQRTEQGDSAMYLCASSLGQGAVYEQYFGPGTRLTVT.

This sequence joins TRBV28 and TRBJ2-6, with D unresolved. The CDR3 consists of 16 residues. The germline gives CDR1 MDHEN, CDR2 SYDVKM. The ends were cut back, 1 base at V and 4 bases at J, with 11 bases in the middle. The CDR3 DNA reads TGTGCCAGCAGTTTATACCGACTGCTGGGGGCCAACGTCCTGACTTTC. It is translated as CASSLYRLLGANVLTF.

The chain joins TRBV6-6 to TRBJ2-5; 9 bases map to TRBD1. The germline V gene has CDR1 MNHNY and CDR2 SVGAGI (reference sequence). The CDR3 runs to 14 residues. The V segment lost 6 bases and the J segment 5 bases; nucleotides outside the gene matches: 7. This chain's CDR3 is CASRTTGGSETQYF. The CDR3 nucleotides are TGTGCCAGCAGGACGACAGGGGGAAGCGAGACCCAGTACTTC.

This chain connects TRBV10-3 to TRBJ2-3; 8 nucleotides line up with TRBD2. The V gene end was trimmed by 3 bases and the J gene end by 0 bases; junction bases not matched to a gene: 2. Germline lookup yields CDR1 ENHRY and CDR2 SYGVKD. The CDR3 is 15 amino acids. The CDR3 region has the DNA TGTGCCATCAGTGATAGCGGGACTAGCACAGATACGCAGTATTTT. Translation: CAISDSGTSTDTQYF.

The chain employs TRBV21-1 and TRBJ2-7; the table assigns TRBD1, which was not confirmed against the DNA. TRBV21-1 corresponds to a pseudogene. CDR3 size: 14 residues. CDR3 sequence (DNA): TGTGCCAGCAGCAGGACAGGGGGCTCCTACGAGCAGTACTTC. This codes for CASSRTGGSYEQYF.

The V and J genes are TRBV19 and TRBJ1-2, with 9 positions matching TRBD1. Germline V gene lookup returns CDR1 LNHDA and CDR2 SQIVND (reference sequence). Trimming took 4 bases from V and 7 from J; bases not matched to a gene: 10. The length of the CDR3 is 15 residues. DNA of the CDR3: TGTGCCAGTAGTACGGACAGGGGTGCTAAGGGTGGCTACACCTTC. Its protein product is CASSTDRGAKGGYTF. Combining the CDR3 with reference TRBV19 and TRBJ1-2 gives the whole variable domain DGGITQSPKYLFRKEGQNVTLSCEQNLNHDAMYWYRQDPGQGLRLIYYSQIVNDFQKGDIAEGYSVSREKKESFPLTVTSAQKNPTAFYLCASSTDRGAKGGYTFGSGTRLTVV.

The chain's CDR3 is CASSSGSPSGNTIYF. The DNA for the CDR3 is TGTGCCAGCAGCTCGGGATCCCCCTCTGGAAACACCATATATTTT. This chain joins TRBV7-9 and TRBJ1-3; D gene ambiguous. CDR1 is SEHNR and CDR2 is FQNEAQ in the germline V gene (reference sequence). V dropped 4 bases and J dropped 0 bases, with 10 bases sitting between them. The CDR3 extends over 15 amino acids. The variable domain in full, with the rest retrieved from reference TRBV7-9 and TRBJ1-3, is DTGVSQNPRHKITKRGQNVTFRCDPISEHNRLYWYRQTLGQGPEFLTYFQNEAQLEKSRLLSDRFSAERPKGSFSTLEIQRTEQGDSAMYLCASSSGSPSGNTIYFGEGSWLTVV.

This clone has a handful of counts. V and J are TRBV11-2 and TRBJ2-1; possibly TRBD1 for D (5 bases). The CDR3 sequence is 16 residues long. CDR1 and CDR2 (germline): SGHAT, FQNNGV. Trimming removed 5 bases from V and 2 bases from J, with 16 bases in between. The CDR3 sequence is CASSILLGVTYNEQFF. The DNA of the CDR3 is TGTGCCAGCAGCATCCTTTTAGGGGTAACCTACAATGAGCAGTTCTTC. The entire variable domain, with the rest obtained from reference TRBV11-2 and TRBJ2-1, is as follows: EAGVAQSPRYKIIEKRQSVAFWCNPISGHATLYWYQQILGQGPKLLIQFQNNGVVDDSQLPKDRFSAERLKGVDSTLKIQPAKLEDSAVYLCASSILLGVTYNEQFFGPGTRLTVL.

V is TRBV21-1 and J is TRBJ2-3; the table's D call, TRBD2, was not checked against the DNA. TRBV21-1 is an annotated pseudogene. The CDR3 totals 15 residues. The CDR3 is CASSKDMSCTDTQYF. CDR3 DNA sequence: TGTGCCAGCAGCAAAGATATGAGTTGCACAGATACGCAGTATTTT.

V usage is TRBV27 and J usage is TRBJ2-3; 8 positions match TRBD1. Germline CDR1 MNHEY, CDR2 SMNVEV (reference sequence). The CDR3 extends over 15 amino acids. V lost 5 bases and J lost 5; bases outside the gene matches: 9. CDR3 region: CASSGQGGIGDTQYF. The CDR3 DNA is TGTGCCAGCAGTGGACAGGGAGGCATCGGAGATACGCAGTATTTT.

This rearrangement joins TRBV28 to TRBJ2-7; D may be TRBD2 (6 bases). This CDR3 spans 15 amino acids. CDR1 is MDHEN, CDR2 SYDVKM, per germline. V shed 6 bases and J shed 5 bases, with 20 bases lying between them. CDR3 bases: TGTGCCAGCAGCCATGCCCCGGGAAGGGAGGACGAGCAGTACTTC. It specifies CASSHAPGREDEQYF.

The gene calls are TRBV27 and TRBJ2-7, with a possible D match to TRBD1 (5 bases). Trimming shortened V by 3 bases and J by 0 bases, and 9 bases separated the two germline ends. Germline V CDR1 and CDR2: MNHEY, SMNVEV (reference sequence). The CDR3 totals 14 residues. The CDR3 spells CASSFVDSSYEQYF. The DNA for the CDR3 is TGTGCCAGCAGTTTCGTCGACAGCTCCTACGAGCAGTACTTC.

The J gene is TRBJ1-1, the V gene TRBV7-9; 8 bases align to TRBD1. Per the germline V gene, CDR1 is SEHNR and CDR2 is FQNEAQ (reference sequence). CDR3 length: 15 residues. V dropped 2 bases and J dropped 0; count of bases not matched to a gene: 2. Here the CDR3 reads CASSLQGAMNTEAFF. For the CDR3, the DNA is TGTGCCAGCAGCTTACAGGGGGCAATGAACACTGAAGCTTTCTTT.

The V gene is TRBV28, the J gene TRBJ1-2; D unresolved. There are 12 residues in the CDR3. Germline CDR1 reads MDHEN; CDR2 reads SYDVKM. Trimming took off 5 bases at V and 3 bases at J, with 7 bases between the two ends. The CDR3, as DNA: TGTGCCAGCAGTAGGGAGGACTATGGCTACACCTTC. This sequence encodes CASSREDYGYTF.

The chain combines TRBV28 with TRBJ1-4; TRBD1 agrees at 7 bases. CDR3 length: 13 residues. From germline, CDR1 is MDHEN and CDR2 SYDVKM. J lost 7 bases, V lost 10 bases, and 9 bases had no gene match. DNA for the CDR3: TGTGCCACGTCCGACAGGGACGGTGAAAAACTGTTTTTT. It codes for CATSDRDGEKLFF.

This clone was seen once. The chain is built from TRBV29-1 and TRBJ1-1, with 9 bases identical to TRBD1. This CDR3 is 12 amino acids long. V shed 5 bases, J shed 4 bases, and the junction held 2 bases outside the gene matches. CDR1 and CDR2 (germline): SQVTM, ANQGSEA. CDR3: CSVPDRGTEAFF. Written as DNA, the CDR3 is TGCAGCGTTCCGGACAGGGGCACTGAAGCTTTCTTT.

The J gene is TRBJ2-1, the V gene TRBV7-3, with 7 bases fitting TRBD2. Germline V CDR1 and CDR2: SGHTA, FQGTGA. The V gene end was trimmed by 5 bases and the J gene end by 7 bases; junction bases not matched to a gene: 5. The CDR3 runs to 13 residues. The CDR3 sequence is CASSPPGGNEQFF. For the CDR3, the DNA is TGTGCCAGCAGCCCCCCGGGGGGAAATGAGCAGTTCTTC.

A note on this clone: One junction end does not reproduce the germline sequence, and a read error may be involved. The chain couples TRBV7-9 to TRBJ2-7; D is unresolved. Germline loops: CDR1 SEHNR, CDR2 FQNEAQ (reference sequence). The CDR3 loop spans 12 amino acids. In DNA form, the CDR3 reads TGTTCCAGCAGCTTACGTAGTGGCGAGCAGTACTTC. This encodes CSSSLRSGEQYF.

The V and J genes are TRBV7-8 and TRBJ1-3; 8 bases fit TRBD1. V was clipped by 5 bases and J by 0 bases; unmatched bases: 6. This CDR3 comprises 16 residues. From germline, CDR1 is SGHVS and CDR2 FQNEAQ. CDR3 DNA sequence: TGTGCCAGCAGCGAGACGGACAGGGCCTCTGGAAACACCATATATTTT. It translates to CASSETDRASGNTIYF.

This clone was observed a handful of times. The gene calls are TRBV5-1 and TRBJ1-3; TRBD1 is a possible D gene (5 bases). The ends were cut back, 0 bases at V and 3 bases at J, with 13 bases in the middle. The CDR3 is 16 amino acids. CDR1 SGHRS and CDR2 YFSETQ come from the germline V gene. CDR3 loop: CASSLAGGAGGNTIYF. The CDR3 DNA reads as TGCGCCAGCAGCTTGGCCGGCGGGGCTGGTGGAAACACCATATATTTT.

The rearrangement links TRBV18 to TRBJ2-3; D call uncertain. The CDR3 is 15 amino acids. Germline V gene lookup returns CDR1 KGHSH and CDR2 LQKENI. Deletions cut 2 bases from V and 0 bases from J, with 9 bases between. The CDR3 loop reads CASSPSVISTDTQYF. The CDR3 DNA reads as TGTGCCAGCTCACCATCGGTCATTAGCACAGATACGCAGTATTTT.

The chain uses TRBV5-1 and TRBJ2-7; D is undetermined. The CDR3 is made up of 16 amino acids. Between the trimmed V and J ends, which lost 0 bases and 5 bases, there was a span of 18 bases. Germline V gives CDR1 SGHRS, CDR2 YFSETQ. This chain's CDR3 is CASSLGFLTAQDEQYF. CDR3 in DNA: TGCGCCAGCAGCTTGGGGTTCTTAACAGCCCAGGACGAGCAGTACTTC. Full variable domain (rest looked up from reference TRBV5-1 and TRBJ2-7): KAGVTQTPRYLIKTRGQQVTLSCSPISGHRSVSWYQQTPGQGLQFLFEYFSETQRNKGNFPGRFSGRQFSNSRSEMNVSTLELGDSALYLCASSLGFLTAQDEQYFGPGTRLTVT.